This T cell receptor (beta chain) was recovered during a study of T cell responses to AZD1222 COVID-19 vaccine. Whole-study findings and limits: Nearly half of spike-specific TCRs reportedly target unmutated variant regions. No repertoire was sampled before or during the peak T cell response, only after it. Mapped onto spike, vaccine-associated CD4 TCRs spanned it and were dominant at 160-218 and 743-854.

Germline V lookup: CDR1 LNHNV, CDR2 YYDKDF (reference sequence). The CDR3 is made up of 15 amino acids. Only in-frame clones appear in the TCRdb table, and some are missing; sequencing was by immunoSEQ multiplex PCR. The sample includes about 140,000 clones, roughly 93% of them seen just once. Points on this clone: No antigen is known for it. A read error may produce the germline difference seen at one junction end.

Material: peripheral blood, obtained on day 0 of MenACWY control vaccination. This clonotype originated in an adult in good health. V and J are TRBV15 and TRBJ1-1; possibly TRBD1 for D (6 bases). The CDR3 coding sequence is TGTGCCACCAGCAGAGGCGAGGGGGTGAAAACTGAAGCTTTCTTT. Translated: CATSRGEGVKTEAFF.